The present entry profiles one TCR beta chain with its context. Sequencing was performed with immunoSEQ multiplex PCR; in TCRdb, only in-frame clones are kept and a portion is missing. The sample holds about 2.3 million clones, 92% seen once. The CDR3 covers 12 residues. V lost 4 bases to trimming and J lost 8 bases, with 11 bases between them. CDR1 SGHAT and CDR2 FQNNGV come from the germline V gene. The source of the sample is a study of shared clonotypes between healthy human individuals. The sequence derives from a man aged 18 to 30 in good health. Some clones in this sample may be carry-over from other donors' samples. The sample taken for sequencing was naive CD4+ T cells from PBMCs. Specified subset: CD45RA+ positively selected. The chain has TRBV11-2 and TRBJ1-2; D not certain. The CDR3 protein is CASSSKGQGYTF. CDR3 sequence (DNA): TGTGCCAGCAGCTCAAAGGGCCAGGGCTACACCTTC.